The 22 T cell receptor beta chains in this list originate from one sample, sequenced in a study of shared clonotypes between healthy human individuals. Libraries were prepared by immunoSEQ multiplex PCR; TCRdb keeps only in-frame clonotypes and omits some of them. Of some 1.5 million clones listed, roughly 96% are singletons. The sample taken for sequencing was naive CD4+ T cells sorted from blood. Subset in this sample: CD45RA+ positively selected. These receptors came from a man aged 25 to 40 in good health.

The chain joins TRBV6-1 to TRBJ2-7; D may be TRBD2 (5 bases). V was shortened by 1 base and J by 0 bases, with 13 bases between the two germline ends. Per the germline V gene, CDR1 is MNHNS and CDR2 is SASEGT. CDR3 length: 16 amino acids. Written as DNA, the CDR3 is TGTGCCAGCAGTGAAGGACACCGGCGGGCCTCCTACGAGCAGTACTTC. Amino acid sequence: CASSEGHRRASYEQYF.

Remarks on this clone: No conserved phenylalanine or tryptophan ends this CDR3, so it is likely a read error. No DNA is shown, since the ends of the CDR3 on it are uncertain; the CDR3 is the one TCRdb lists. J is TRBJ2-4 and V is TRBV7-9; TRBD2, the table's D call, was not compared with the DNA. Germline V gene lookup returns CDR1 SEHNR and CDR2 FQNEAQ (reference sequence). Including both end residues, the CDR3 is 13 amino acids long. Here the CDR3 reads CASSSSPSGVVQE.

CDR3 amino acids: CAISATSGGDEQYF. CDR3 in DNA: TGTGCCATCAGTGCCACTAGCGGGGGAGACGAGCAGTACTTC. The chain has TRBV10-3 and TRBJ2-7, with 11 bases aligning to TRBD2. The germline V gene has CDR1 ENHRY and CDR2 SYGVKD. The CDR3 sequence is 14 residues long. Germline trimming cut 4 bases from V and 5 bases from J; bases unmatched to any gene: 4.

This clone has a single count. CDR3 bases: TGCAGCGTTGAAGGTCCGGGCAGCGGGAACACTGAAGCTTTCTTT. It codes for CSVEGPGSGNTEAFF. This sequence joins TRBV29-1 and TRBJ1-1; D uncertain. CDR1 and CDR2 (germline): SQVTM, ANQGSEA. The CDR3 has 15 residues. V gave up 1 base and J gave up 1 base, with 13 bases separating them.

The J gene is TRBJ2-1, the V gene TRBV9; weak D call: TRBD2 (5 bases). Germline V gene sequence: CDR1 SGDLS, CDR2 YYNGEE. With 0 bases removed from V and 0 bases from J, the gap between germline ends came to 10 bases. This CDR3 has 16 residues. The CDR3 DNA reads TGTGCCAGCAGCGTAGGCGGGTTCGCCTCCTACAATGAGCAGTTCTTC. Translation: CASSVGGFASYNEQFF.

The chain uses TRBV10-1 and TRBJ2-7; 7 bases map to TRBD1. The CDR3 runs to 13 residues. Trimming removed 5 bases from V and 7 bases from J; junction bases left unmatched: 8. From germline, CDR1 is WNHNN and CDR2 SYGVQD (reference sequence). The DNA of the CDR3 is TGCGCCAGCAGTAGAGGACAGGCGCATGAGCAGTACTTC. It specifies CASSRGQAHEQYF.

The V call is TRBV9, the J call TRBJ2-5; TRBD1 aligns across 7 bases. The junction had 9 bases not matched to a gene; V was cut back by 3 bases and J by 4 bases. This CDR3 spans 15 amino acids. The germline gives CDR1 SGDLS, CDR2 YYNGEE. CDR3: CASSGDKGAAETQYF. DNA of the CDR3: TGTGCCAGCAGCGGAGACAAGGGGGCGGCAGAGACCCAGTACTTC.

The chain is built from TRBV7-3 and TRBJ1-1; D remains unclear. V lost 4 bases, J lost 3 bases, and 12 bases lay in between. CDR3 size: 14 residues. Germline assignment: CDR1 SGHTA and CDR2 FQGTGA. In DNA form, the CDR3 reads TGTGCCAGCAGCTCATCAGGTGCACACACTGAAGCTTTCTTT. The encoded protein is CASSSSGAHTEAFF.

CDR3 amino acids: CASRRTGSILQGQPQHF. In nucleotides, the CDR3 is TGTGCCAGCAGAAGGACAGGGTCGATCCTCCAAGGTCAGCCCCAGCATTTT. The rearrangement joins TRBV27 to TRBJ1-5, with 8 bases fitting TRBD1. The germline V gene has CDR1 MNHEY and CDR2 SMNVEV (reference sequence). J was trimmed by 6 bases and V by 6 bases; bases with no gene match: 16. The CDR3 sequence is 17 residues long.

The chain couples TRBV5-1 to TRBJ2-3; D may match TRBD1 or TRBD2 (6 bases each). Germline V gene data show CDR1 as SGHRS and CDR2 as YFSETQ. With 6 bases removed from V and 3 bases from J, the gap between germline ends came to 17 bases. This CDR3 has 15 residues. The CDR3 loop is CASTYLGGSTDTQYF. CDR3 sequence (DNA): TGCGCCAGCACATACTTGGGGGGCTCAACAGATACGCAGTATTTT.

This clone came up once. The rearrangement uses TRBV7-2 and TRBJ2-2; TRBD2 matches 8 bases. The junction had 5 bases not matched to a gene; V was cut back by 3 bases and J by 5 bases. Germline loops: CDR1 SGHTA, CDR2 FQGNSA. This CDR3 has 15 amino acids. CDR3 nucleotides: TGTGCCAGCAGCTTGACGGGAGGGCCGACCGGGGAGCTGTTTTTT. It is translated as CASSLTGGPTGELFF. Filled out from reference TRBV7-2 and TRBJ2-2, the complete variable domain reads GAGVSQSPSNKVTEKGKDVELRCDPISGHTALYWYRQSLGQGLEFLIYFQGNSAPDKSGLPSDRFSAERTGGSVSTLTIQRTQQEDSAVYLCASSLTGGPTGELFFGEGSRLTVL.

This clone was picked up one time. The same CDR3 can be traced to other DNA sequences in this sample. This sequence joins TRBV5-1 and TRBJ2-2, with a tentative D call TRBD2 (6 bases). The CDR3 extends over 13 amino acids. Trimming took off 4 bases at V and 4 bases at J, with 8 bases between the two ends. The V gene's germline CDR1 is SGHRS and CDR2 YFSETQ. CDR3 DNA: TGCGCCAGCAGCCCCGGGGGCACCGGGGAGCTGTTTTTT. This gives the protein CASSPGGTGELFF.

J is TRBJ1-1 and V is TRBV7-2; 9 nucleotides align to TRBD1. The trim removed 1 base at V and 4 bases at J, leaving 10 bases unmatched. Looked up from germline, CDR1 is SGHTA and CDR2 is FQGNSA. The CDR3 runs 17 residues. CDR3 protein: CASSLVGGTGFVTEAFF. The CDR3 region has the DNA TGTGCCAGCAGCTTAGTAGGAGGGACAGGGTTTGTCACTGAAGCTTTCTTT.

V usage is TRBV27 and J usage is TRBJ2-1; D unclear. V gave up 6 bases and J gave up 12 bases, with 24 bases separating them. CDR3 length: 15 amino acids. The germline gives CDR1 MNHEY, CDR2 SMNVEV (reference sequence). CDR3 nucleotide sequence: TGTGCCAGCAGCCCTGACCAAAACCGATCCCGAATGCAGTTCTTC. As protein: CASSPDQNRSRMQFF.

The CDR3 reads CASSQDRGELFF. The CDR3 nucleotides are TGCGCCAGCAGCCAGGACAGAGGGGAACTGTTTTTT. This chain uses TRBV5-1 with TRBJ1-4; D possibly corresponds to TRBD1 (6 bases). CDR3 length equals 12 residues. V dropped 4 bases and J dropped 12 bases, with 13 bases sitting between them. CDR1 is SGHRS, CDR2 YFSETQ, per germline. Full variable domain (remainder filled in from reference TRBV5-1 and TRBJ1-4): KAGVTQTPRYLIKTRGQQVTLSCSPISGHRSVSWYQQTPGQGLQFLFEYFSETQRNKGNFPGRFSGRQFSNSRSEMNVSTLELGDSALYLCASSQDRGELFFGSGTQLSVL.

The chain links TRBV5-4 to TRBJ2-5; D is tentatively TRBD1 or TRBD2 (5 bases each). V was shortened by 3 bases and J by 5 bases, with 14 bases between the two germline ends. The CDR3 extends over 14 amino acids. The germline V gene has CDR1 SGHNT and CDR2 YYREEE (reference sequence). The CDR3 sequence is CASSSPGAGETQYF. The DNA for the CDR3 is TGTGCCAGCAGCTCCCCCGGGGCAGGTGAGACCCAGTACTTC.

The V and J genes are TRBV5-1 and TRBJ1-2; TRBD1 is a possible D gene (6 bases). CDR3 length: 14 amino acids. Between the trimmed V and J ends, which lost 4 bases and 0 bases, there was a span of 10 bases. Germline V gene data show CDR1 as SGHRS and CDR2 as YFSETQ. Here the CDR3 reads CASSTGTPNYGYTF. DNA for the CDR3: TGCGCCAGCAGCACCGGGACACCTAACTATGGCTACACCTTC.

V and J are TRBV2 and TRBJ1-1; D remains ambiguous. The germline V gene has CDR1 SNHLY and CDR2 FYNNEI. This CDR3 is 12 amino acids long. Deletions cut 5 bases from V and 4 bases from J, with 8 bases between. The CDR3 protein is CASSRLSTEAFF. The CDR3 region has the DNA TGTGCCAGCAGTAGGTTGAGCACTGAAGCTTTCTTT.

The J gene is TRBJ2-7, the V gene TRBV7-6; no firm D call. CDR3 length: 14 residues. Trimming took off 0 bases at V and 1 base at J, with 7 bases between the two ends. In germline, CDR1 is SGHVS, CDR2 FNYEAQ. The CDR3 coding sequence is TGTGCCAGCAGCTTAGCGGTGGTATCCTACGAGCAGTACTTC. Translating gives CASSLAVVSYEQYF.

The chain is built from TRBV5-1 and TRBJ2-1, with TRBD1 matching 8 bases. This CDR3 is built from 16 residues. V was pared by 0 bases and J by 4 bases, with 6 bases of the junction left unmatched. The germline V gene encodes CDR1 SGHRS and CDR2 YFSETQ. CDR3 loop: CASSLGSGQDYNEQFF. The CDR3 DNA reads as TGCGCCAGCAGCTTGGGATCGGGACAGGATTACAATGAGCAGTTCTTC.

V is TRBV10-1 and J is TRBJ2-2; D gene uncertain. V was trimmed by 3 bases and J by 3 bases, leaving 8 bases between them. From germline, CDR1 is WNHNN and CDR2 SYGVQD (reference sequence). The CDR3 has 14 amino acids. The CDR3 DNA reads as TGCGCCAGCAGTGATTCACACTACACCGGGGAGCTGTTTTTT. It translates to CASSDSHYTGELFF.

This chain joins TRBV10-3 and TRBJ2-5; perhaps TRBD2 as D (7 bases). The length of the CDR3 is 13 residues. V was pared by 8 bases and J by 1 base, with 11 bases between. Germline V CDR1 and CDR2: ENHRY, SYGVKD. CDR3 residues: CAIAGATQETQYF. For the CDR3, the DNA is TGTGCCATCGCGGGGGCGACCCAAGAGACCCAGTACTTC.